Described below is a single T cell receptor (beta chain) sequence and its context. This sample is drawn from a study of blood T cell repertoires in COVID-19. Study at large: From the United States, Italy and Spain came samples of acute and convalescent COVID-19. Sample material is recorded as cDNA or gDNA derived from T cells, B-cell-depleted T cells, or PBMCs.

Sequencing was performed with immunoSEQ multiplex PCR; in TCRdb, only in-frame clones are kept and a portion is missing. Of 50,000 or so clones detected, more than 90% appear once; the ten largest clones hold about 3.9%. Germline CDR1 is SGDLS and CDR2 is YYNGEE. V was clipped by 4 bases and J by 5 bases; unmatched bases: 11. The CDR3 covers 15 residues. The source material was peripheral blood. The V gene is TRBV9, the J gene TRBJ2-5; 7 positions agree with TRBD2. The receptor was derived from a human donor in a cohort sampled during active COVID-19. CDR3 residues: CASSSVAGVGETQYF. CDR3 sequence (DNA): TGTGCCAGCAGCTCAGTGGCGGGAGTTGGGGAGACCCAGTACTTC.